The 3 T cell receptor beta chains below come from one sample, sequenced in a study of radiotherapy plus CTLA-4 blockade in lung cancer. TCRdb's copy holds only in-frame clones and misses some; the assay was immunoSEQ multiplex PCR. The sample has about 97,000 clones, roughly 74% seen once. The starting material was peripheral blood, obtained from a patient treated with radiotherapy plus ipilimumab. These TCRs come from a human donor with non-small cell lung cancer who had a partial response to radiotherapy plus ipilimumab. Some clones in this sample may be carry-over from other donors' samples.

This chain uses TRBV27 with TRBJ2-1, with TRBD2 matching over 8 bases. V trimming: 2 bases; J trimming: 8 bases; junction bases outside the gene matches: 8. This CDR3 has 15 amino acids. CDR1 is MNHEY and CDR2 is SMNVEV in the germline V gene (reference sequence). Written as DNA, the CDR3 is TGTGCCAGCAGTTTAATGGGACTAGTTGCCCATGAGCAGTTCTTC. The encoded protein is CASSLMGLVAHEQFF.

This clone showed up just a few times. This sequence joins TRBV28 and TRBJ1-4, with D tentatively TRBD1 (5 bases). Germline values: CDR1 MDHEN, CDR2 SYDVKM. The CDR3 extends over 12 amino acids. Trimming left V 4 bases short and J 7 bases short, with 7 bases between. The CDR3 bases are TGTGCCAGCAGTTGGCAGGGTGAAAAACTGTTTTTT. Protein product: CASSWQGEKLFF.

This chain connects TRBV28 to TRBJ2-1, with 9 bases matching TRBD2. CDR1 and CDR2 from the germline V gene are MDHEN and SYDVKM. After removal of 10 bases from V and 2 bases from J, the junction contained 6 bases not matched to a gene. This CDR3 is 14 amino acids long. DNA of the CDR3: TGTGCCATCTCAAAGCGGGGGGCCTACAATGAGCAGTTCTTC. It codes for CAISKRGAYNEQFF.